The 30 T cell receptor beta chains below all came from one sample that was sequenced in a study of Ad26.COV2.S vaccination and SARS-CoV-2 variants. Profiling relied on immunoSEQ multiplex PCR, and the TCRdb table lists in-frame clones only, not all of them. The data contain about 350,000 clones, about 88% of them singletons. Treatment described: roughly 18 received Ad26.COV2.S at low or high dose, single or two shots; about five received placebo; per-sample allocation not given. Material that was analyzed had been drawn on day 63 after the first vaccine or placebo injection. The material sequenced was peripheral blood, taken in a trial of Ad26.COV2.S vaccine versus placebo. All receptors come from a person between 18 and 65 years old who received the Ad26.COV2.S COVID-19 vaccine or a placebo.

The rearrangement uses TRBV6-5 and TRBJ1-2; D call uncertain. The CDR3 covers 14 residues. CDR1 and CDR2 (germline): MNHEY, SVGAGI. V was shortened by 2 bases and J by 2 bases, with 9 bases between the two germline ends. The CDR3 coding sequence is TGTGCCAGCAGTTACGGGCAGGTCAACTATGGCTACACCTTC. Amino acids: CASSYGQVNYGYTF.

This chain's CDR3 is CATSREYKGSYEQYF. The CDR3 region has the DNA TGTGCCACCAGCAGAGAATACAAGGGCTCCTACGAGCAGTACTTC. This chain uses TRBV15 with TRBJ2-7; D gene uncertain. The germline CDR1 and CDR2 sequences are LNHNV and YYDKDF (reference sequence). With 0 bases removed from V and 0 bases from J, the gap between germline ends came to 9 bases. CDR3 length: 15 residues.

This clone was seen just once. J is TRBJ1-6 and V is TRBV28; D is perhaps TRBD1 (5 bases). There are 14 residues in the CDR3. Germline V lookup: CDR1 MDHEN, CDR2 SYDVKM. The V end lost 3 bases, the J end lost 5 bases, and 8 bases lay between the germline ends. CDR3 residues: CASSLTENNSPLHF. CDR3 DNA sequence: TGTGCCAGCAGTTTGACAGAGAATAATTCACCCCTCCACTTT.

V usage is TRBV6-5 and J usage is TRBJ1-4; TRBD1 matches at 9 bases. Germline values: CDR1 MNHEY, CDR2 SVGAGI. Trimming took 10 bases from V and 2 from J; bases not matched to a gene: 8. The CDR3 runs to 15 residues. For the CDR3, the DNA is TGTGCCACCGGGGAGGACAGGGGTACTAATGAAAAACTGTTTTTT. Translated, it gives CATGEDRGTNEKLFF.

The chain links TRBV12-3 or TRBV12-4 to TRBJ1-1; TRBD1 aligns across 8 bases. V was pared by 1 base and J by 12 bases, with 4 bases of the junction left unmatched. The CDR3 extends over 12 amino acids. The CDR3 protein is CASSLGTGKSFF. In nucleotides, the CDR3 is TGTGCCAGCAGTTTAGGGACAGGGAAATCTTTCTTT.

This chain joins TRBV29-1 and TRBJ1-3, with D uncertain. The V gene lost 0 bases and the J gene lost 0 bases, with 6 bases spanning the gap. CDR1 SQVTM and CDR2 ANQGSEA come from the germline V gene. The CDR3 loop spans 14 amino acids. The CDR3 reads CSVEEPDSGNTIYF. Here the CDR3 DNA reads TGCAGCGTTGAAGAACCGGACTCTGGAAACACCATATATTTT.

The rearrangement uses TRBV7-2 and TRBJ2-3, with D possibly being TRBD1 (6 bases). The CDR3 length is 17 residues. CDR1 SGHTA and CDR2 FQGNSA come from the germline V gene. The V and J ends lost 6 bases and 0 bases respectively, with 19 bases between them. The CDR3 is CASRIGGGTPSTDTQYF. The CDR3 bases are TGTGCCAGCAGGATAGGGGGTGGGACGCCTAGCACAGATACGCAGTATTTT.

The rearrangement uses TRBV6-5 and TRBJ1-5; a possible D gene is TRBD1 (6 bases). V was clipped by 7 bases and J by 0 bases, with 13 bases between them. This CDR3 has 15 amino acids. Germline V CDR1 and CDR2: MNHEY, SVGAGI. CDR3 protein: CASTPQGYSNQPQHF. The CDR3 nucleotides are TGTGCCAGCACCCCACAGGGTTATAGCAATCAGCCCCAGCATTTT.

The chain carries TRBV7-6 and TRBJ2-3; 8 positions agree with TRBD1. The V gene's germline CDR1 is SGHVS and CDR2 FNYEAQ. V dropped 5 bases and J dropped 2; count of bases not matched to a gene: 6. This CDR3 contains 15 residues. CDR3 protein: CASSDRDRFTDTQYF. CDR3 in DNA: TGTGCCAGCAGCGACCGGGACAGGTTCACAGATACGCAGTATTTT.

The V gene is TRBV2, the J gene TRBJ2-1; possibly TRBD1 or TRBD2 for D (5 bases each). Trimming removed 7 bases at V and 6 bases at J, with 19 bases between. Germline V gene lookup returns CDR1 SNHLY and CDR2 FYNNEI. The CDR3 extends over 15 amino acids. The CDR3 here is CASIRNIGALNEQFF. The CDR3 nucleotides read TGTGCCAGCATACGAAACATCGGGGCCCTCAATGAGCAGTTCTTC.

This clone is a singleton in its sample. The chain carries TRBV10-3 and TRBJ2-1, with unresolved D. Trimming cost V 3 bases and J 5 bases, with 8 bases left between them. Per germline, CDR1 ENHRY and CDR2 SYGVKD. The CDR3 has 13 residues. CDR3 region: CAISDLVNNEQFF. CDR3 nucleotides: TGTGCCATCAGTGATCTCGTAAACAATGAGCAGTTCTTC.

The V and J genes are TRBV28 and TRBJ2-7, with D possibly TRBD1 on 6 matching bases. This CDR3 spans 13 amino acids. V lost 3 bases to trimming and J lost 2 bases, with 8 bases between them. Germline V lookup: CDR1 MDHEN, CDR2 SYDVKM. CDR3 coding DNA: TGTGCCAGCAGTTTGGGACACACCTACGAGCAGTACTTC. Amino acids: CASSLGHTYEQYF.

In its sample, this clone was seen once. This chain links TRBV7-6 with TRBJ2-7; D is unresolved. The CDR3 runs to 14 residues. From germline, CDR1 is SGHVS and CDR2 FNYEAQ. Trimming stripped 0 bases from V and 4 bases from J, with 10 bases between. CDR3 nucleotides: TGTGCCAGCAGCTTAGCATCGGTTGGGTACGAGCAGTACTTC. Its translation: CASSLASVGYEQYF.

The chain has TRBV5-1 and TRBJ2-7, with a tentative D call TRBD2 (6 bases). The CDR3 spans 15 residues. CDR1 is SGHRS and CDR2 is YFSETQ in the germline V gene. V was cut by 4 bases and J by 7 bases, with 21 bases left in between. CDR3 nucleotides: TGCGCCAGCAGCCCGCTCTTACCGGGACTCGGGGAGCAGTACTTC. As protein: CASSPLLPGLGEQYF. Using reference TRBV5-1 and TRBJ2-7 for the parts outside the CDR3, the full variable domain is KAGVTQTPRYLIKTRGQQVTLSCSPISGHRSVSWYQQTPGQGLQFLFEYFSETQRNKGNFPGRFSGRQFSNSRSEMNVSTLELGDSALYLCASSPLLPGLGEQYFGPGTRLTVT.

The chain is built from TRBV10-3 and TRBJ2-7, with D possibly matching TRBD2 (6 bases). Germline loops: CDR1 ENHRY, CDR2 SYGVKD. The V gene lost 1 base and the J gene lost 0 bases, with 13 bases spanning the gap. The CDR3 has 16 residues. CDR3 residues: CAISELEGSGSYEQYF. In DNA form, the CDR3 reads TGTGCCATCAGTGAGTTGGAGGGTTCGGGCTCCTACGAGCAGTACTTC.

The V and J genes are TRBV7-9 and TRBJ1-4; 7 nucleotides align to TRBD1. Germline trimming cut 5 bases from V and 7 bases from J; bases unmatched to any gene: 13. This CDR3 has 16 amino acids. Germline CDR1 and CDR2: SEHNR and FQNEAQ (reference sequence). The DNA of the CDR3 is TGTGCCAGCAGCCCCGCCGGGACAGCTCGGGGTGAAAAACTGTTTTTT. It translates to CASSPAGTARGEKLFF. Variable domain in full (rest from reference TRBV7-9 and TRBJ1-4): DTGVSQNPRHKITKRGQNVTFRCDPISEHNRLYWYRQTLGQGPEFLTYFQNEAQLEKSRLLSDRFSAERPKGSFSTLEIQRTEQGDSAMYLCASSPAGTARGEKLFFGSGTQLSVL.

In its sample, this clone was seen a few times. The CDR3 loop is CASSLPSGRARSYEQYF. The CDR3 DNA reads TGTGCCAGCAGCCTCCCTAGCGGGAGGGCCAGGAGCTACGAGCAGTACTTC. The V call is TRBV7-9, the J call TRBJ2-7; TRBD2 matches at 12 bases. CDR1 and CDR2 from the germline V gene are SEHNR and FQNEAQ (reference sequence). Trimming took 5 bases from V and 3 from J; bases not matched to a gene: 11. The CDR3 length is 17 residues.

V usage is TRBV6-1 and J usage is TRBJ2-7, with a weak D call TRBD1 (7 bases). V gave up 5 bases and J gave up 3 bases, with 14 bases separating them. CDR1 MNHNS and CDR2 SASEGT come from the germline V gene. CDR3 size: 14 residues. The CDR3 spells CASSPRGVGYEQYF. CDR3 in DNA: TGTGCCAGCAGTCCCAGGGGGGTCGGCTACGAGCAGTACTTC.

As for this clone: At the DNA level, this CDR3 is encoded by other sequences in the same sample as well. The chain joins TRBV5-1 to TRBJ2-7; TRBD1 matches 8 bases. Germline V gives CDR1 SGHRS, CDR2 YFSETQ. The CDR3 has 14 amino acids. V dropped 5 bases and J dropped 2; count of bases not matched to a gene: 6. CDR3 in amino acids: CASSPGQGAYEQYF. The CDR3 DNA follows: TGCGCCAGCAGTCCCGGACAGGGAGCCTACGAGCAGTACTTC.

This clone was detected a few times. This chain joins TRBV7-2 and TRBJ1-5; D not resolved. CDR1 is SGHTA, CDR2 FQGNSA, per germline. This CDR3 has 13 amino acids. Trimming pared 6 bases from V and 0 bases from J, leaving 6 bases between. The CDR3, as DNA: TGTGCCAGCAGTCGGGATAGCAATCAGCCCCAGCATTTT. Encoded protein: CASSRDSNQPQHF.

This chain's CDR3 is CASSLGHYSNQPQHF. CDR3 nucleotide sequence: TGTGCCAGCAGCTTGGGGCATTATAGCAATCAGCCCCAGCATTTT. This chain uses TRBV7-2 with TRBJ1-5; D perhaps matches TRBD1 (5 bases). V was trimmed by 3 bases and J by 0 bases, leaving 9 bases between them. CDR3 length: 15 residues. Germline CDR1 and CDR2: SGHTA and FQGNSA. The whole variable domain, filled in from reference TRBV7-2 and TRBJ1-5, reads GAGVSQSPSNKVTEKGKDVELRCDPISGHTALYWYRQSLGQGLEFLIYFQGNSAPDKSGLPSDRFSAERTGGSVSTLTIQRTQQEDSAVYLCASSLGHYSNQPQHFGDGTRLSIL.

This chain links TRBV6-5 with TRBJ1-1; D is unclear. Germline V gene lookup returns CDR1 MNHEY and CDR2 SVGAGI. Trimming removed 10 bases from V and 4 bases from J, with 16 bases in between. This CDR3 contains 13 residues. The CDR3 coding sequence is TGTGCCATCCAGAGTGTCACGGGCACTGAAGCTTTCTTT. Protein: CAIQSVTGTEAFF.

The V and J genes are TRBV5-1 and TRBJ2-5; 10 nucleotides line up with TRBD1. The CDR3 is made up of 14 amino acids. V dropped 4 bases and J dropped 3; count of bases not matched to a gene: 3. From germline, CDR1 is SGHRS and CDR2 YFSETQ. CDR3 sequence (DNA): TGCGCCAGCAGCCAGGACAGGGGGGAAGAGACCCAGTACTTC. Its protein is CASSQDRGEETQYF.

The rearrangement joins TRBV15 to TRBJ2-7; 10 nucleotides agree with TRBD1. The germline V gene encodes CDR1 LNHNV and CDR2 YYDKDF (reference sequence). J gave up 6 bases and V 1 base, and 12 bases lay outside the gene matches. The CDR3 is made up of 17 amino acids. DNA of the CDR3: TGTGCCACCAGCAGAGGACCTTCGGGGACAGGGGTGCGCGAGCAGTACTTC. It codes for CATSRGPSGTGVREQYF. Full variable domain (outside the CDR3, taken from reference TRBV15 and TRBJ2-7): DAMVIQNPRYQVTQFGKPVTLSCSQTLNHNVMYWYQQKSSQAPKLLFHYYDKDFNNEADTPDNFQSRRPNTSFCFLDIRSPGLGDTAMYLCATSRGPSGTGVREQYFGPGTRLTVT.

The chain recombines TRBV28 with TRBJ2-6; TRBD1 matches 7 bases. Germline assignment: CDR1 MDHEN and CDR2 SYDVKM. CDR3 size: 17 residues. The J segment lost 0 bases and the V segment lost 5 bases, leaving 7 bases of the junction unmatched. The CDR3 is CASSPYWTGSGANVLTF. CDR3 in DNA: TGTGCCAGCAGTCCCTATTGGACAGGCTCTGGGGCCAACGTCCTGACTTTC.

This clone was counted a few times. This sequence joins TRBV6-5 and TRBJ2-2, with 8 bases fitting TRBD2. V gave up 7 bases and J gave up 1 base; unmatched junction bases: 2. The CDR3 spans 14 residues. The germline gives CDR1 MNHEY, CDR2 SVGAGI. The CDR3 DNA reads TGTGCCAGCATGGCGGGGGGGAACACCGGGGAGCTGTTTTTT. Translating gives CASMAGGNTGELFF.

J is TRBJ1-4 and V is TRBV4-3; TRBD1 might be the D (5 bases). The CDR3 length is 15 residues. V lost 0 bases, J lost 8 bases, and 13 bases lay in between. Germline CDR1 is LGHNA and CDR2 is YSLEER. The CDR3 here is CASSQDGGGEEKLFF. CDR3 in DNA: TGCGCCAGCAGCCAAGATGGTGGGGGTGAGGAAAAACTGTTTTTT.

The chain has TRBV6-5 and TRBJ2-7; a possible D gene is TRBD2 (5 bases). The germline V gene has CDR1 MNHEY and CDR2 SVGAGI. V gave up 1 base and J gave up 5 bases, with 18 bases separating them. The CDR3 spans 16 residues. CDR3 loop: CASSYFTGVKRDEQYF. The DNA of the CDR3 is TGTGCCAGCAGTTACTTCACCGGGGTGAAGAGGGACGAGCAGTACTTC.

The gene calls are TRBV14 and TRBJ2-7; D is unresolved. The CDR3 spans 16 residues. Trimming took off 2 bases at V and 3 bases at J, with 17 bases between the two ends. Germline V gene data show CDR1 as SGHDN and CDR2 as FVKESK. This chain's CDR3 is CASSQRALTEHYEQYF. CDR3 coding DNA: TGTGCCAGCAGCCAACGGGCTTTGACGGAACACTACGAGCAGTACTTC.

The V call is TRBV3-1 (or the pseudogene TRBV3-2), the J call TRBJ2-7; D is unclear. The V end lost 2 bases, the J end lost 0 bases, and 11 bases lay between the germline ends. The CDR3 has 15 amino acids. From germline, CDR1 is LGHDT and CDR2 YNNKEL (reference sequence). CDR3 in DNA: TGTGCCAGCAGCCAACTACATACGAGCTCCTACGAGCAGTACTTC. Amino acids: CASSQLHTSSYEQYF.